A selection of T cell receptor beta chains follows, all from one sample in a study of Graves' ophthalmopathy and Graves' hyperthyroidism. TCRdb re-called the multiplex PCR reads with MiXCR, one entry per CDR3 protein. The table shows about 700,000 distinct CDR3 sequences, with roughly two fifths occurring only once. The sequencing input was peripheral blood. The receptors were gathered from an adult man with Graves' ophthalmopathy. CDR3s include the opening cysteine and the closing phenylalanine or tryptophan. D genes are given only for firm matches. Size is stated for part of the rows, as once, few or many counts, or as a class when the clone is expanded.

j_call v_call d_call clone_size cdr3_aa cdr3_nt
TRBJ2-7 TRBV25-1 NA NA CASSSSATSYEQYF TGTGCCAGCAGTTCGTCGGCAACATCCTACGAGCAGTACTTC
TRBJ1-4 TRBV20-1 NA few CSASGSRANEKLFF TGCAGTGCTAGCGGGTCGAGGGCTAATGAAAAACTGTTTTTT
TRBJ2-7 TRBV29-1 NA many CSVEVGRYEQYF TGCAGCGTTGAAGTGGGGCGATACGAGCAGTACTTC
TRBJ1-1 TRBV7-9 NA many CASSPDGPNEAFF TGTGCCAGCAGCCCCGACGGCCCAAATGAAGCTTTCTTT
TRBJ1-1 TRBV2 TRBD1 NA CASSEDRGPEAFF TGTGCCAGCAGTGAAGACAGGGGACCTGAAGCTTTCTTT
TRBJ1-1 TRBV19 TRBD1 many CASSRRGLTEAFF TGTGCCAGTAGCCGCAGGGGGCTCACTGAAGCTTTCTTT
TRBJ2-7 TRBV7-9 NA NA CASSLVDSFYEQYF TGTGCCAGCAGCTTAGTGGACAGCTTCTACGAGCAGTACTTC
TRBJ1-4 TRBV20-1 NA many CSAKHATNEKLFF TGCAGTGCTAAACATGCAACTAATGAAAAACTGTTTTTT
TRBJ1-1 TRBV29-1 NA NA CSVCSTPGLRDTEAFF TGCAGCGTCTGCAGTACCCCGGGACTGCGTGACACTGAAGCTTTCTTT
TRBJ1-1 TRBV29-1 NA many CSVADQMNTEAFF TGCAGCGTTGCGGATCAAATGAACACTGAAGCTTTCTTT
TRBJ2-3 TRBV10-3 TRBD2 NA CAISEGLATDTQYF TGTGCCATCAGTGAAGGACTAGCCACAGATACGCAGTATTTT
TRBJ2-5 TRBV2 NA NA CASSFGDKASETQYF TGTGCCAGCAGCTTTGGGGACAAAGCGTCCGAGACCCAGTACTTC
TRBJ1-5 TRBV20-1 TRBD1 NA CSARVGLWGTGGNQPQHF TGCAGTGCTAGAGTCGGGTTATGGGGGACAGGGGGCAATCAGCCCCAGCATTTT
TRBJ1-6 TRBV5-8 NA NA CASSLRPYNSPLHF TGTGCCAGCAGCTTACGCCCCTATAATTCACCCCTCCACTTT
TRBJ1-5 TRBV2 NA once CASRWDTSQHF TGTGCCAGCAGGTGGGACACATCCCAGCATTTT
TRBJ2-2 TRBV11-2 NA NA CASSAGLASSGELFF TGTGCCAGCAGCGCGGGGCTAGCTTCGTCCGGGGAGCTGTTTTTT
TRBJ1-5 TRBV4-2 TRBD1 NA CASSSTGGYEPQHF TGTGCCAGCAGCTCTACAGGGGGCTATGAGCCCCAGCATTTT
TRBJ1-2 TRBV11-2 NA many CASSLASGEDGYTF TGTGCCAGCAGCTTAGCATCCGGGGAGGATGGCTACACCTTC
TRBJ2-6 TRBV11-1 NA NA CASSTTAGTVGVGASVLTF TGTGCCAGCAGCACGACTGCCGGGACGGTAGGAGTAGGGGCCAGCGTCCTGACTTTC
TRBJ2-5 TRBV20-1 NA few CSARANTQETQYF TGCAGTGCTAGAGCCAACACCCAAGAGACCCAGTACTTC
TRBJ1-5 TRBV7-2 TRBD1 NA CASSPSTGTSNQPQHF TGTGCCAGCAGCCCATCGACAGGGACTAGCAATCAGCCCCAGCATTTT
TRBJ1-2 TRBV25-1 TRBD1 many CASSATTGGVGGYTF TGTGCCAGCAGTGCAACCACAGGGGGCGTAGGTGGCTACACCTTC
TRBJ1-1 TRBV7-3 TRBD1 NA CASSIKTGGTEAFF TGTGCCAGCAGCATAAAAACAGGGGGAACTGAAGCTTTCTTT
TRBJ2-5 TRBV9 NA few CASSVTGGAQRETQYF TGTGCCAGCAGCGTAACTGGCGGGGCACAGCGAGAGACCCAGTACTTC
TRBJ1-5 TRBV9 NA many CASSRTVSNQPQHF TGTGCCAGCAGTAGGACAGTTAGCAATCAGCCCCAGCATTTT
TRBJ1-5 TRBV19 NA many CASSLGGFGSNQPQHF TGTGCCAGTTCTCTTGGTGGGTTTGGTAGCAATCAGCCCCAGCATTTT
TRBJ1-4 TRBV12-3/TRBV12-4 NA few CASIDTLISSEKLFF TGTGCCAGCATTGATACCCTGATATCTTCTGAGAAACTGTTTTTT
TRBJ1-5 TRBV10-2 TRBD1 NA CASSPSRGTGAQPQHF TGTGCCAGCAGCCCGAGTCGGGGGACAGGAGCTCAGCCCCAGCATTTT
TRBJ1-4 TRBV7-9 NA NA CASSLDGGAANEKLFF TGTGCCAGCAGCTTGGACGGGGGCGCGGCTAATGAAAAACTGTTTTTT
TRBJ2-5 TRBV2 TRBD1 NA CASSDSRFKDRGQETQYF TGTGCCAGCAGTGACTCCCGTTTTAAGGACAGGGGCCAAGAGACCCAGTACTTC
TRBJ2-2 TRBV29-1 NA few CSVEGVGNTGELFF TGCAGCGTTGAAGGAGTGGGGAACACCGGGGAGCTGTTTTTT
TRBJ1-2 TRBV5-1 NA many CASSLFGKEGYGYTF TGCGCCAGCAGCTTATTCGGGAAAGAAGGCTATGGCTACACCTTC
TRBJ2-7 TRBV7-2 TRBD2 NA CASSTRDYYYEQYF TGTGCCAGCAGTACCCGGGACTACTACTACGAGCAGTACTTC
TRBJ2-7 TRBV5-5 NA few CASSLDGAGEQYF TGTGCCAGCAGCTTGGACGGAGCGGGCGAGCAGTACTTC
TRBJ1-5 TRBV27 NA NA CASRKVVGQPQHF TGTGCCAGCAGAAAGGTTGTGGGTCAGCCCCAGCATTTT
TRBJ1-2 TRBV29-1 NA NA CSVEEGVQVRSYGYTF TGCAGCGTTGAAGAGGGGGTCCAGGTGAGGAGCTATGGCTACACCTTC
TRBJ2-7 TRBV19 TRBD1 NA CASSAQDRGVYEQYF TGTGCCAGTAGTGCACAGGACAGGGGGGTCTACGAGCAGTACTTC
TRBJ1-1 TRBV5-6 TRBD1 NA CASSWTGVNTEAFF TGTGCCAGCAGCTGGACAGGGGTGAACACTGAAGCTTTCTTT
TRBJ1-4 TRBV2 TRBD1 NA CASRRNTGTGNEKLFF TGTGCCAGCAGGAGAAACACCGGGACAGGGAATGAAAAACTGTTTTTT
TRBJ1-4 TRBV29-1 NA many CSVDGGPEKLFF TGCAGCGTTGATGGGGGCCCTGAAAAACTGTTTTTT
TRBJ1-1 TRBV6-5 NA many CASKHPNTEAFF TGTGCCAGCAAACATCCGAACACTGAAGCTTTCTTT
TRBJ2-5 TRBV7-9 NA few CASSEEWQETQYF TGTGCCAGCAGTGAAGAGTGGCAAGAGACCCAGTACTTC
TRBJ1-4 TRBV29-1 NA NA CSVGTGTGEKLFF TGCAGCGTTGGGACCGGGACGGGTGAAAAACTGTTTTTT
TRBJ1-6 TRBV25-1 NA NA CASSREPSSYNSPLHF TGTGCCAGCAGCCGGGAACCCAGCTCCTATAATTCACCCCTCCACTTT
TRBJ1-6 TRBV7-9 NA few CASSLAGRSDSPLHF TGCGCCAGCAGCTTGGCCGGCAGGTCAGATTCACCCCTCCACTTT
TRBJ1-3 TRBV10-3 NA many CAISESTVSGNTIYF TGTGCCATCAGTGAGTCCACGGTCTCTGGAAACACCATATATTTT
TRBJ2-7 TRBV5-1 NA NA CASRRPGEGNNEQYF TGCGCCAGCAGGCGACCCGGAGAGGGAAATAACGAGCAGTACTTC
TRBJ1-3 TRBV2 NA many CASKVTGTWGNTIYF TGTGCCAGCAAGGTGACCGGGACGTGGGGAAACACCATATATTTT
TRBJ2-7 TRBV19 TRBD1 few CASSMGTGGSYEQYF TGTGCCAGTAGTATGGGGACAGGAGGATCCTACGAGCAGTACTTC
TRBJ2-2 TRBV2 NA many CASSGRITGELFF TGTGCCAGCAGTGGACGAATCACCGGGGAGCTGTTTTTT